This T cell receptor beta chain was recorded in a study of control samples from healthy donors and cancer patients. This table comes from immunoSEQ multiplex PCR, and its TCRdb copy is limited to in-frame clones, with some not included. The sample consists of about 69,000 clones, 84% of them appearing once. CDR1 is SQVTM, CDR2 ANQGSEA, per germline. The CDR3 is made up of 13 amino acids. The V and J ends lost 3 bases and 0 bases respectively, with 8 bases between them. Source material: PBMCs. The chain is built from TRBV29-1 and TRBJ1-1; TRBD1 is a possible D gene (5 bases). This receptor was identified in a woman between 45 and 65 years old with lung cancer. CDR3 bases: TGCAGCGTTGAGGGGGGGGTGAACACTGAAGCTTTCTTT. Protein: CSVEGGVNTEAFF.